The source of this TCR beta chain is a study of HIV-infected patients and healthy controls. Each CDR3 protein gets one entry after TCRdb re-called the 5' RACE reads with MiXCR. The sample consists of about 64,000 distinct CDR3 sequences, about 19% of them appearing once. This CDR3 contains 15 residues. The germline V gene encodes CDR1 SGDLS and CDR2 YYNGEE. The receptor's source is a human donor in good health. The chain joins TRBV9 to TRBJ1-3, with 9 positions matching TRBD1. The source material was CD4+ T cells from blood. CDR3: CALPGTGHSGNTIYF. In DNA, the CDR3 is TGTGCGCTCCCCGGGACAGGGCACTCTGGAAACACCATATATTTT.